This entry lists 5 T cell receptor beta chains sequenced from one sample in a study of T cell responses to AZD1222 COVID-19 vaccine. The table came from immunoSEQ multiplex PCR; TCRdb's copy has only in-frame clones and leaves some out. Of roughly 260,000 clones listed, 85% to 95% were seen once; the top ten hold less than 0.6%. The source material was peripheral blood, sampled on day 0 of AZD1222 vaccination. Receptors were obtained from an adult in good health.

V gene TRBV5-5 combines with J gene TRBJ1-5; tentative D call: TRBD1 (5 bases). Trimming took off 4 bases at V and 5 bases at J, with 16 bases between the two ends. Germline values: CDR1 SGHKS, CDR2 YYEKEE (reference sequence). This CDR3 has 15 amino acids. The CDR3 DNA follows: TGTGCCAGCAGCCTAAAGAGCGGGACGCATCAGCCCCAGCATTTT. Its translation is CASSLKSGTHQPQHF.

In the case of this clone: Being one base from a much bigger clone, this may be a read error. J is TRBJ2-6 and V is TRBV27; a possible D gene is TRBD1 (6 bases). V lost 6 bases, J lost 0 bases, and 9 bases lay in between. The CDR3 is 15 residues long. Germline-derived CDR1 and CDR2 are MNHEY and SMNVEV (reference sequence). CDR3 bases: TGTGCCAGCAGAACACAGGGCTCTGGGGCCAACGTCCTGACTTTC. This sequence encodes CASRTQGSGANVLTF.

This chain connects TRBV27 to TRBJ1-4; 9 bases are shared with TRBD1. The CDR3 length is 14 residues. The V gene's germline CDR1 is MNHEY and CDR2 SMNVEV (reference sequence). Trimming cost V 3 bases and J 7 bases; bases outside gene matches: 3. The CDR3 region is CASSFTGGGEKLFF. The CDR3 DNA sequence: TGTGCCAGCAGTTTCACAGGGGGCGGTGAAAAACTGTTTTTT.

This clone came up once. The V and J genes are TRBV10-3 and TRBJ2-1, with D possibly being TRBD1 (5 bases). V was shortened by 5 bases and J by 8 bases, with 13 bases between the two germline ends. Germline V CDR1 and CDR2: ENHRY, SYGVKD. This CDR3 region has 13 residues. The CDR3 region has the DNA TGTGCCATCAGTCCCGGGTGGGGCGATGAGCAGTTCTTC. Translating it yields CAISPGWGDEQFF.

The chain is built from TRBV7-8 and TRBJ2-3; 9 bases agree with TRBD1. There are 14 residues in the CDR3. The trim removed 5 bases at V and 6 bases at J, leaving 6 bases unmatched. Germline V CDR1 and CDR2: SGHVS, FQNEAQ. The DNA for the CDR3 is TGTGCCAGCAGCCCAGGACAGGGGAGGGATACGCAGTATTTT. It codes for CASSPGQGRDTQYF.